The 31 T cell receptor beta chains given below trace back to one sample, sequenced in a study of shared clonotypes between healthy human individuals (TCRdb year 2020). Library prep was done by the immunoSEQ multiplex PCR assay. Sourced from immuneACCESS, this table was stored by TCRdb with only in-frame sequences that have V and J called. A share of the clones is absent; for the studies checked, an unresolved V gene accounts for under half, and the remainder has no known explanation. This sample has about 230,000 clones in its table, and under 80% of those were observed once. 11% of the sample is held by the ten biggest clonotypes. Sample: memory CD4+ T cells sorted from blood. This specimen's cell subset or site label, interpreted: CD45RA-negative fraction. These receptors originate from a man younger than 40 in good health.

The chain uses TRBV7-2 and TRBJ1-1; D is perhaps TRBD1 (5 bases). Trimming stripped 5 bases from V and 1 base from J, with 14 bases between. The CDR3 contains 15 residues. Germline V lookup: CDR1 SGHTA, CDR2 FQGNSA. CDR3 sequence reads: CASSLTVTENTEAFF. The CDR3 region has the DNA TGTGCCAGCAGCCTCACGGTGACAGAGAACACTGAAGCTTTCTTT.

CDR3 amino acids: CASSKNRGGGVHEQFF. Here the CDR3 DNA reads TGTGCCAGCAGCAAAAACCGGGGCGGAGGGGTCCATGAGCAGTTCTTC. The chain links TRBV7-9 to TRBJ2-1, with a tentative D call TRBD2 (6 bases). The V gene's germline CDR1 is SEHNR and CDR2 FQNEAQ (reference sequence). The CDR3 is made up of 16 amino acids. With 5 bases removed from V and 8 bases from J, the gap between germline ends came to 22 bases.

In regard to this clone: Sequence at one end of the junction differs from germline and may be a read error. Other nucleotide sequences from this sample produce the same CDR3. The chain recombines TRBV10-2 with TRBJ1-5; D gene unclear. Looked up from germline, CDR1 is WSHSY and CDR2 is SAAADI. There are 13 residues in the CDR3. The CDR3 DNA is TGTGCCTCCTCGGAGGGAATGAATCAGCCCCAGCATTTT. Amino acid sequence: CASSEGMNQPQHF.

The rearrangement uses TRBV19 and TRBJ1-2, with D maybe TRBD1 (5 bases). Trimming removed 7 bases at V and 3 bases at J, with 18 bases between. Germline V CDR1 and CDR2: LNHDA, SQIVND (reference sequence). This CDR3 is 15 amino acids long. The CDR3 protein is CASMAGRTGDYGYTF. CDR3 coding DNA: TGTGCCAGTATGGCGGGCAGGACGGGGGACTATGGCTACACCTTC. Looking up the rest from reference TRBV19 and TRBJ1-2 gives the full variable domain: DGGITQSPKYLFRKEGQNVTLSCEQNLNHDAMYWYRQDPGQGLRLIYYSQIVNDFQKGDIAEGYSVSREKKESFPLTVTSAQKNPTAFYLCASMAGRTGDYGYTFGSGTRLTVV.

The V call is TRBV28, the J call TRBJ1-1, with D unresolved. The length of the CDR3 is 14 residues. Germline V lookup: CDR1 MDHEN, CDR2 SYDVKM. Trimming stripped 1 base from V and 7 bases from J, with 13 bases between. The CDR3 bases are TGTGCCAGCAGTTTATATAGTACCTCGATTGAAGCTTTCTTT. It translates to CASSLYSTSIEAFF.

Regarding this clone: A much bigger clone sits one base away, suggesting this may be a read error. Other DNA sequences within the sample encode an identical CDR3. The V call is TRBV7-4, the J call TRBJ1-5; 7 positions agree with TRBD1. Germline V gene data show CDR1 as SGHVT and CDR2 as SQSDAQ. Trimming removed 4 bases from V and 5 bases from J; junction bases left unmatched: 8. The CDR3 runs 15 residues. This CDR3 reads CASSSERGRDQPQHF. In DNA, the CDR3 is TGTGCCAGCAGCTCTGAGAGGGGGCGAGATCAGCCCCAGCATTTT.

On this clone itself: This sample also contains other DNA sequences that code for the same CDR3. The chain employs TRBV9 and TRBJ2-7; 7 nucleotides align to TRBD1. Trimming at V came to 0 bases and at J to 3 bases, leaving 3 bases not matched to a gene. The germline gives CDR1 SGDLS, CDR2 YYNGEE. This CDR3 is built from 14 residues. The CDR3 sequence: CASSVGGDSYEQYF. CDR3 in DNA: TGTGCCAGCAGCGTAGGAGGGGACAGCTACGAGCAGTACTTC.

The J gene is TRBJ2-2, the V gene TRBV5-1; D is undetermined. The CDR3 spans 14 residues. The germline V gene encodes CDR1 SGHRS and CDR2 YFSETQ. V lost 1 base, J lost 6 bases, and 10 bases lay in between. CDR3 loop: CASSLMSNAGELFF. CDR3 nucleotides: TGCGCCAGCAGCTTGATGTCGAATGCCGGGGAGCTGTTTTTT. Full variable domain (remainder filled in from reference TRBV5-1 and TRBJ2-2): KAGVTQTPRYLIKTRGQQVTLSCSPISGHRSVSWYQQTPGQGLQFLFEYFSETQRNKGNFPGRFSGRQFSNSRSEMNVSTLELGDSALYLCASSLMSNAGELFFGEGSRLTVL.

J is TRBJ2-7 and V is TRBV5-1; D unclear. The V gene's germline CDR1 is SGHRS and CDR2 YFSETQ. The germline V and J ends were trimmed by 0 bases and 0 bases, with 7 bases remaining between them. The CDR3 is made up of 14 amino acids. The CDR3 is CASSLDLSSYEQYF. The DNA for the CDR3 is TGCGCCAGCAGCTTGGACCTCAGCTCCTACGAGCAGTACTTC.

The genes are TRBV28 and TRBJ2-7; TRBD1 matches at 9 bases. The germline gives CDR1 MDHEN, CDR2 SYDVKM. The CDR3 loop spans 15 amino acids. V lost 5 bases, J lost 5 bases, and 10 bases stayed unmatched. This CDR3 reads CASSASGTGRHEQYF. The CDR3 DNA is TGTGCCAGCAGTGCGTCAGGGACAGGGCGCCACGAGCAGTACTTC.

The CDR3 loop is CATSNPRTYYNEQFF. CDR3 sequence (DNA): TGTGCCACCAGCAATCCTAGGACATATTACAATGAGCAGTTCTTC. V and J are TRBV15 and TRBJ2-1; a weak D match, TRBD1 (5 bases). V gave up 4 bases and J gave up 4 bases, with 14 bases separating them. Germline loops: CDR1 LNHNV, CDR2 YYDKDF (reference sequence). The CDR3 runs 15 residues. The full variable domain, completed using reference TRBV15 and TRBJ2-1, is DAMVIQNPRYQVTQFGKPVTLSCSQTLNHNVMYWYQQKSSQAPKLLFHYYDKDFNNEADTPDNFQSRRPNTSFCFLDIRSPGLGDTAMYLCATSNPRTYYNEQFFGPGTRLTVL.

As regards this clone: Other DNA sequences in this sample translate to the same CDR3. This chain links TRBV5-1 with TRBJ2-5; no clear D. Germline V CDR1 and CDR2: SGHRS, YFSETQ. V was shortened by 0 bases and J by 2 bases, with 2 bases between the two germline ends. The CDR3 is 12 residues long. The CDR3 sequence: CASSLGQETQYF. CDR3 nucleotide sequence: TGCGCCAGCAGCTTGGGACAAGAGACCCAGTACTTC.

The chain has TRBV9 and TRBJ2-1; perhaps D is TRBD1 or TRBD2 (5 bases each). The CDR3 sequence is 15 residues long. The germline CDR1 and CDR2 sequences are SGDLS and YYNGEE. Trimming took 3 bases from V and 6 from J, leaving 16 bases between them. DNA for the CDR3: TGTGCCAGCAGCGCCCGTGGGGACCCCAGCAATGAGCAGTTCTTC. The encoded protein is CASSARGDPSNEQFF. The variable domain in full, with the rest retrieved from reference TRBV9 and TRBJ2-1, is DSGVTQTPKHLITATGQRVTLRCSPRSGDLSVYWYQQSLDQGLQFLIQYYNGEERAKGNILERFSAQQFPDLHSELNLSSLELGDSALYFCASSARGDPSNEQFFGPGTRLTVL.

This clone was seen many times. The chain joins TRBV5-1 to TRBJ2-1; D possibly corresponds to TRBD1 (6 bases). V lost 3 bases, J lost 6 bases, and 10 bases lay in between. Germline CDR1 and CDR2: SGHRS and YFSETQ. This CDR3 contains 13 residues. This CDR3 is CASSSLQGNEQFF. The CDR3, as DNA: TGCGCCAGCAGCTCCCTACAGGGCAATGAGCAGTTCTTC. The variable domain in full, completed from reference TRBV5-1 and TRBJ2-1, reads KAGVTQTPRYLIKTRGQQVTLSCSPISGHRSVSWYQQTPGQGLQFLFEYFSETQRNKGNFPGRFSGRQFSNSRSEMNVSTLELGDSALYLCASSSLQGNEQFFGPGTRLTVL.

There are a few counts of this clone. The CDR3 nucleotides are TGCAGCGTTGCAGGACTAGCGGGAGTCGGGAATGAGCAGTTCTTC. Its translation: CSVAGLAGVGNEQFF. V usage is TRBV29-1 and J usage is TRBJ2-1; the match to TRBD2 covers 13 bases. The germline CDR1 and CDR2 sequences are SQVTM and ANQGSEA. This CDR3 is built from 15 residues. Losses at the gene ends were 4 bases for V and 7 bases for J; bases not matched to a gene: 7.

Comment on this clone: Other nucleotide sequences from this sample produce the same CDR3. The chain combines TRBV7-2 with TRBJ2-1; 7 nucleotides align to TRBD2. Germline CDR1 SGHTA, CDR2 FQGNSA. This CDR3 has 12 residues. V shed 5 bases, J shed 9 bases, and the junction held 4 bases outside the gene matches. The CDR3 bases are TGTGCCAGCAGCCGGCCGGGGGGTGAGCAGTTCTTC. Translating gives CASSRPGGEQFF.

V is TRBV18 and J is TRBJ2-3, with 12 bases aligning to TRBD2. CDR3 size: 17 residues. Germline V gene sequence: CDR1 KGHSH, CDR2 LQKENI. V shed 5 bases, J shed 4 bases, and the junction held 10 bases outside the gene matches. The CDR3 is CASSTSRLAGVADTQYF. In DNA form, the CDR3 reads TGTGCCAGCTCAACCTCGAGACTAGCGGGAGTGGCAGATACGCAGTATTTT.

The chain uses TRBV27 and TRBJ2-7; tentatively, D is TRBD1 or TRBD2 (5 bases each). Per germline, CDR1 MNHEY and CDR2 SMNVEV (reference sequence). The length of the CDR3 is 15 residues. V was pared by 1 base and J by 0 bases, with 10 bases between. CDR3 protein: CASSLFPGSSYEQYF. The DNA of the CDR3 is TGTGCCAGCAGTTTATTCCCAGGGAGCTCCTACGAGCAGTACTTC.

J is TRBJ2-7 and V is TRBV11-3; either TRBD1 or TRBD2 may supply D (5 bases each). Germline CDR1 SGHNT, CDR2 YENEEA. V was shortened by 1 base and J by 4 bases, with 11 bases between the two germline ends. The CDR3 spans 14 residues. The CDR3 DNA reads TGTGCCAGCAGCTTAGGGGGGAGCGCGTACGAGCAGTACTTC. It codes for CASSLGGSAYEQYF. Combining the CDR3 with reference TRBV11-3 and TRBJ2-7 gives the whole variable domain EAGVVQSPRYKIIEKKQPVAFWCNPISGHNTLYWYLQNLGQGPELLIRYENEEAVDDSQLPKDRFSAERLKGVDSTLKIQPAELGDSAVYLCASSLGGSAYEQYFGPGTRLTVT.

CDR3 nucleotides: TGTGCCAGCAGCTTTAGTGCGGGAGAAGAGACCCAGTACTTC. Protein: CASSFSAGEETQYF. The J gene is TRBJ2-5, the V gene TRBV5-4; 7 positions agree with TRBD2. The trim removed 2 bases at V and 3 bases at J, leaving 4 bases unmatched. Germline CDR1 reads SGHNT; CDR2 reads YYREEE (reference sequence). This CDR3 has 14 residues.

This chain uses TRBV2 with TRBJ2-5; TRBD1 matches at 8 bases. Germline V gene sequence: CDR1 SNHLY, CDR2 FYNNEI. The CDR3 length is 14 residues. Germline trimming cut 6 bases from V and 5 bases from J; bases unmatched to any gene: 8. CDR3 bases: TGTGCCAGCAGAGACCCAGGGGGCGCGGAGACCCAGTACTTC. It encodes CASRDPGGAETQYF.

The V and J genes are TRBV10-3 and TRBJ2-5, with D maybe TRBD2 (8 bases). V dropped 6 bases and J dropped 0 bases, with 20 bases sitting between them. Germline CDR1 ENHRY, CDR2 SYGVKD. The CDR3 sequence is 17 residues long. CDR3 amino acids: CAISEGASGLYQETQYF. The CDR3 nucleotides read TGTGCCATCAGCGAGGGGGCTAGCGGGCTGTACCAAGAGACCCAGTACTTC.

This clone came up a few times. The chain joins TRBV30 to TRBJ2-1; D is perhaps TRBD2 (6 bases). Germline CDR1 is GTSNPN and CDR2 is SVGIG (reference sequence). This CDR3 contains 14 residues. Trimming removed 5 bases at V and 0 bases at J, with 11 bases between. As DNA, the CDR3 is TGTGCCTGGTTAGTAGCGGCCTCCTACAATGAGCAGTTCTTC. It encodes CAWLVAASYNEQFF.

This chain uses TRBV11-1 with TRBJ2-5, with D perhaps assigned TRBD1 or TRBD2 (6 bases each). Germline V gene data show CDR1 as SGHAT and CDR2 as FQDESV (reference sequence). With 5 bases removed from V and 3 bases from J, the gap between germline ends came to 13 bases. The CDR3 loop spans 14 amino acids. The CDR3 loop reads CASSIRRGEETQYF. In DNA, the CDR3 is TGTGCCAGCAGCATTAGGAGGGGGGAAGAGACCCAGTACTTC.

The chain carries TRBV7-9 and TRBJ1-2, with D hard to call. Germline V gene lookup returns CDR1 SEHNR and CDR2 FQNEAQ (reference sequence). V lost 5 bases to trimming and J lost 6 bases, with 13 bases between them. The CDR3 loop spans 13 amino acids. The CDR3 here is CASSMARKNGYTF. The CDR3 nucleotides read TGTGCCAGCAGCATGGCGAGAAAGAATGGCTACACCTTC.

The CDR3 DNA follows: TGTGCCAGCAGCCGGGCCAGCAGGGCAAACTATGGCTACACCTTC. This gives the protein CASSRASRANYGYTF. The gene calls are TRBV28 and TRBJ1-2, with a tentative D call TRBD1 (5 bases). Germline CDR1 MDHEN, CDR2 SYDVKM. The CDR3 is 15 residues long. The V gene lost 6 bases and the J gene lost 2 bases, with 16 bases spanning the gap.

This clone was observed a handful of times. The chain links TRBV7-6 to TRBJ2-7; TRBD2 aligns across 9 bases. Trimming took 5 bases from V and 4 from J; bases not matched to a gene: 12. CDR1 and CDR2 from the germline V gene are SGHVS and FNYEAQ. This CDR3 spans 16 amino acids. This CDR3 is CASSPFFSAGGYEQYF. The CDR3 DNA sequence: TGTGCCAGCAGCCCCTTTTTTTCGGCGGGAGGGTACGAGCAGTACTTC.

Regarding this clone: The CDR3 end shows no conserved phenylalanine or tryptophan, and so a read error is likely. No DNA is shown, since the ends of the CDR3 on it are uncertain; the CDR3 is the one TCRdb lists. The rearrangement joins TRBV28 to TRBJ2-7; the table assigns TRBD2, which was not confirmed against the DNA. The CDR3 spans 14 residues, counting both ends. Germline V CDR1 and CDR2: MDHEN, SYDVKM. This CDR3 reads CASSLVQGSKREEI.

CDR3 sequence (DNA): TGTGCCAGCAGCCCGCCGAGCGGGAGTTTCGGTGAGCAGTTCTTC. It yields the protein CASSPPSGSFGEQFF. The rearrangement joins TRBV5-4 to TRBJ2-1, with 8 bases fitting TRBD2. With V trimmed by 4 bases and J by 9 bases, 12 bases remained unmatched. The germline V gene has CDR1 SGHNT and CDR2 YYREEE (reference sequence). This CDR3 has 15 residues.

A remark on this clone: A much bigger clone sits one base away, suggesting this may be a read error. CDR3 in amino acids: CASSDRGTGELFF. The CDR3 DNA reads as TGTGCCAGCAGTGACAGGGGCACCGGGGAGCTGTTTTTT. The chain couples TRBV6-4 to TRBJ2-2; possible D gene TRBD1, 5 bases. The CDR3 loop spans 13 amino acids. Trimming cost V 2 bases and J 4 bases, with 5 bases left between them. Germline V gene sequence: CDR1 MRHNA, CDR2 SNTAGT.

The chain uses TRBV7-3 and TRBJ2-7; perhaps TRBD1 as D (6 bases). This CDR3 comprises 18 residues. The germline gives CDR1 SGHTA, CDR2 FQGTGA. V lost 0 bases, J lost 0 bases, and 18 bases lay in between. Written as DNA, the CDR3 is TGTGCCAGCAGCTTAACCGTTCGTGGTCGGACAGCCTCCTACGAGCAGTACTTC. Translation: CASSLTVRGRTASYEQYF.